The 8 T cell receptor beta chains in this list originate from one sample, sequenced in a study of PD-1 blockade in mismatch repair-deficient tumors. Generated by immunoSEQ multiplex PCR, the TCRdb table keeps only in-frame clones and is missing some. This table has over 100,000 clones, approximately 80% appearing once. The material was peripheral blood, obtained 60 weeks after starting pembrolizumab. All receptors derive from an adult with mismatch repair-deficient cancer.

This chain joins TRBV19 and TRBJ2-3; D not resolved. The CDR3 spans 12 residues. Germline V gives CDR1 LNHDA, CDR2 SQIVND (reference sequence). Trimming shortened V by 4 bases and J by 8 bases, and 10 bases separated the two germline ends. The CDR3 reads CASSTAEGTQYF. The CDR3 nucleotides are TGTGCCAGTAGTACGGCGGAAGGTACGCAGTATTTT.

The rearrangement joins TRBV5-4 to TRBJ2-3, with 8 bases that match TRBD1. This CDR3 contains 18 residues. Looked up from germline, CDR1 is SGHNT and CDR2 is YYREEE (reference sequence). With 4 bases clipped from V and 0 bases from J, the junction kept 13 bases outside the gene matches. The CDR3 sequence is CASSRPGTGTPSTDTQYF. The CDR3 DNA is TGTGCCAGCAGCCGTCCCGGGACAGGAACCCCTAGCACAGATACGCAGTATTTT.

The chain is built from TRBV19 and TRBJ2-7, with D uncertain. V lost 11 bases and J lost 0, with 8 bases in between. The germline V gene encodes CDR1 LNHDA and CDR2 SQIVND (reference sequence). CDR3 length: 11 amino acids. For the CDR3, the DNA is TGTGCCGTCCGGACCTCCTACGAGCAGTACTTC. Translated: CAVRTSYEQYF.

This rearrangement joins TRBV6-5 to TRBJ1-3; a possible D gene is TRBD1 (6 bases). V shed 7 bases and J shed 3 bases, with 10 bases lying between them. The germline gives CDR1 MNHEY, CDR2 SVGAGI. This CDR3 spans 13 amino acids. CDR3 in amino acids: CASTGALGNTIYF. The CDR3 DNA reads as TGTGCCAGCACGGGGGCGCTTGGAAACACCATATATTTT.

The rearrangement uses TRBV15 and TRBJ1-5; D remains unclear. Trimming cost V 5 bases and J 7 bases, with 9 bases left between them. Looked up from germline, CDR1 is LNHNV and CDR2 is YYDKDF (reference sequence). The CDR3 loop spans 12 amino acids. In DNA, the CDR3 is TGTGCCACCAGCTCCCCGGGGCAGCCCCAGCATTTT. It specifies CATSSPGQPQHF.

V is TRBV11-3 and J is TRBJ2-7; the match to TRBD2 covers 8 bases. The germline CDR1 and CDR2 sequences are SGHNT and YENEEA. The CDR3 covers 13 residues. The CDR3 here is CAVGGAADYEQYF. The CDR3 region has the DNA TGTGCGGTCGGGGGGGCGGCCGACTACGAGCAGTACTTC.

As regards this clone: At the DNA level, this CDR3 is encoded by other sequences in the same sample as well. The V call is TRBV5-4, the J call TRBJ1-2; D not certain. The V end was cut by 1 base, the J end by 5 bases, with 9 bases between. The CDR3 runs 13 residues. The germline gives CDR1 SGHNT, CDR2 YYREEE (reference sequence). CDR3 sequence: CASSLTGPYGYTF. The CDR3, as DNA: TGTGCCAGCAGCTTGACCGGCCCTTATGGCTACACCTTC. Drawing the rest from reference TRBV5-4 and TRBJ1-2, the complete variable domain is ETGVTQSPTHLIKTRGQQVTLRCSSQSGHNTVSWYQQALGQGPQFIFQYYREEENGRGNFPPRFSGLQFPNYSSELNVNALELDDSALYLCASSLTGPYGYTFGSGTRLTVV.

CDR3 sequence: CASSLEQGKRTEAFF. CDR3 coding DNA: TGTGCCAGCAGTTTAGAACAGGGCAAGAGGACTGAAGCTTTCTTT. V and J are TRBV6-1 and TRBJ1-1, with D possibly matching TRBD1 (6 bases). The germline CDR1 and CDR2 sequences are MNHNS and SASEGT. The CDR3 extends over 15 amino acids. Trimming removed 5 bases at V and 5 bases at J, with 18 bases between.